This is a list of T cell receptor beta chains from one sample in a study of cytomegalovirus exposure and HLA in healthy donors. TCRdb's copy holds only in-frame clones and misses some; the assay was immunoSEQ multiplex PCR. The repertoire holds 130,000 or so clones, approximately 71% seen once, with 3.3% in the top ten. The specimen was PBMCs. These receptors were obtained from a man between 35 and 55 years old in good health and CMV-seronegative. Each CDR3 is given with its conserved first and last residue. D genes are given only for firm matches. Clone sizes are given selectively: once, few, many, or a class where the clone is expanded.

j_call: TRBJ2-3
v_call: TRBV15
clone_size: NA
d_call: TRBD2
cdr3_nt: TGTGCCACCAGCAGAGGACTAGCTTCCTCCACAGATACGCAGTATTTT
cdr3_aa: CATSRGLASSTDTQYF

j_call: TRBJ1-5
v_call: TRBV5-6
clone_size: NA
d_call: TRBD1
cdr3_nt: TGTGCCAGCAGCAAAGACAGGGGGCAATCTCAGCCCCAGCATTTT
cdr3_aa: CASSKDRGQSQPQHF

j_call: TRBJ1-5
v_call: TRBV6-6
clone_size: few
d_call: NA
cdr3_nt: TGTGCCAGCAGTTATAGGGGACAACAGCCCCAGCATTTT
cdr3_aa: CASSYRGQQPQHF

j_call: TRBJ2-1
v_call: TRBV6-4
clone_size: NA
d_call: NA
cdr3_nt: TGTGCCAGCAGTGACTCTTTTGGTAGGGACGGAGGGCACAATGAGCAGTTCTTC
cdr3_aa: CASSDSFGRDGGHNEQFF

j_call: TRBJ1-2
v_call: TRBV18
clone_size: NA
d_call: TRBD1
cdr3_nt: TGTGCCAGCTCACCCTCGACAGGGGACTATGGCTACACCTTC
cdr3_aa: CASSPSTGDYGYTF

j_call: TRBJ1-1
v_call: TRBV28
clone_size: NA
d_call: TRBD1
cdr3_nt: TGTGCCAGCAGTTTAGGGGAGACAGGGTTGAAGAACACTGAAGCTTTCTTT
cdr3_aa: CASSLGETGLKNTEAFF

j_call: TRBJ1-2
v_call: TRBV29-1
clone_size: NA
d_call: NA
cdr3_nt: TGCAGCGTTGGGAACAGTTTAAACTATGGCTACACCTTC
cdr3_aa: CSVGNSLNYGYTF

j_call: TRBJ2-5
v_call: TRBV7-3
clone_size: NA
d_call: TRBD2
cdr3_nt: TGTGCCAGCAGTAGACGTAGCGGGGGGGAAGAGACCCAGTACTTC
cdr3_aa: CASSRRSGGEETQYF

j_call: TRBJ1-5
v_call: TRBV7-9
clone_size: NA
d_call: NA
cdr3_nt: TGTGCCAGCAGCTCCTGGGCTAGCAATCAGCCCCAGCATTTT
cdr3_aa: CASSSWASNQPQHF

j_call: TRBJ2-1
v_call: TRBV19
clone_size: NA
d_call: TRBD2
cdr3_nt: TGTGCCAGTAGTATTTGGACTAGCGGCATTAAGCAGTTCTTC
cdr3_aa: CASSIWTSGIKQFF

j_call: TRBJ2-1
v_call: TRBV27
clone_size: NA
d_call: TRBD2
cdr3_nt: TGTGCCAGCAGTCGATGGGGGGGAACCTACAATGAGCAGTTCTTC
cdr3_aa: CASSRWGGTYNEQFF

j_call: TRBJ1-5
v_call: TRBV19
clone_size: NA
d_call: NA
cdr3_nt: TGTGCCAGTAGTATTCAGGGGTTGAATCAGCCCCAGCATTTT
cdr3_aa: CASSIQGLNQPQHF

j_call: TRBJ2-3
v_call: TRBV2
clone_size: NA
d_call: TRBD2
cdr3_nt: TGTGCCAGCAGTGAAGGTCGGGGGGGGAGCACAGATACGCAGTATTTT
cdr3_aa: CASSEGRGGSTDTQYF

j_call: TRBJ2-2
v_call: TRBV6-6
clone_size: NA
d_call: TRBD1
cdr3_nt: TGTGCCAGTTGCCTGGGACAGGGGAACACCGGGGAGCTGTTTTTT
cdr3_aa: CASCLGQGNTGELFF

j_call: TRBJ2-7
v_call: TRBV5-4
clone_size: NA
d_call: NA
cdr3_nt: TGTGCCAGCAGCCCGCCGAGGGACGAGCAGTACTTC
cdr3_aa: CASSPPRDEQYF

j_call: TRBJ1-6
v_call: TRBV9
clone_size: NA
d_call: NA
cdr3_nt: TGTGCCAGCAGCACTTTGGGGAGCTCCTATAATTCACCCCTCCACTTT
cdr3_aa: CASSTLGSSYNSPLHF

j_call: TRBJ1-1
v_call: TRBV12-5
clone_size: NA
d_call: TRBD1
cdr3_nt: TGTGCTAGTGGTCAGGGACAGGGGTGGACTGAAGCTTTCTTT
cdr3_aa: CASGQGQGWTEAFF

j_call: TRBJ2-7
v_call: TRBV6-5
clone_size: once
d_call: TRBD1
cdr3_nt: TGTGCCAGCTCGGGACAGACCTACGAGCAGTACTTC
cdr3_aa: CASSGQTYEQYF

j_call: TRBJ2-7
v_call: TRBV9
clone_size: NA
d_call: NA
cdr3_nt: TGTGCCAGCAGCGTACTCGGAGGTAACGAGCAGTACTTC
cdr3_aa: CASSVLGGNEQYF

j_call: TRBJ1-1
v_call: TRBV7-2
clone_size: NA
d_call: TRBD1
cdr3_nt: TGTGCCAGCAGCTTGACAGGGGCGAGTGCTGAAGCTTTCTTT
cdr3_aa: CASSLTGASAEAFF

j_call: TRBJ2-2
v_call: TRBV5-5
clone_size: NA
d_call: NA
cdr3_nt: TGTGCCAGCAGCTTGCAGGGGAACACCGGGGAGCTGTTTTTT
cdr3_aa: CASSLQGNTGELFF

j_call: TRBJ2-5
v_call: TRBV19
clone_size: NA
d_call: TRBD2
cdr3_nt: TGTGCCAGTAGTATAGATCTATCTGAGACTAGCGGGGTCCAAGAGACCCAGTACTTC
cdr3_aa: CASSIDLSETSGVQETQYF

j_call: TRBJ2-5
v_call: TRBV12-5
clone_size: NA
d_call: NA
cdr3_nt: TGTGCTAGTGGTTTGGGTCCAGTGGCCCAGTACTTC
cdr3_aa: CASGLGPVAQYF

j_call: TRBJ1-1
v_call: TRBV5-1
clone_size: few
d_call: NA
cdr3_nt: TGCGCCAGCAGCTCGTTACAGGGCCGGGGCACTGAAGCTTTCTTT
cdr3_aa: CASSSLQGRGTEAFF

j_call: TRBJ2-3
v_call: TRBV28
clone_size: NA
d_call: TRBD2
cdr3_nt: TGTGCCAGCAGTCTAGGACTAGCGGGGGGGGACCCTTCCACAGATACGCAGTATTTT
cdr3_aa: CASSLGLAGGDPSTDTQYF